This TCR beta chain was identified in a study of T cell responses to AZD1222 COVID-19 vaccine. The assay was immunoSEQ multiplex PCR, and TCRdb's table has in-frame clones only and misses some. Of some 86,000 clones listed, 70% to 80% were seen once; the top ten hold roughly 21%. Study results and caveats: Only 5 to 7 AZD1222 recipients tested seropositive at baseline.

To note about this clone: The antigen is undetermined.

Germline assignment: CDR1 LGHDT and CDR2 YNNKEL (reference sequence). This CDR3 has 13 residues. Trimming took 5 bases from V and 8 from J, leaving 15 bases between them. The sequences come from peripheral blood, collected on day 0 of AZD1222 vaccination. This sequence joins TRBV3-1 (or the pseudogene TRBV3-2) and TRBJ1-1; possibly TRBD1 for D (5 bases). This sequence originates from an adult in good health. The CDR3 reads CASSGAALAEAFF. As DNA, the CDR3 is TGTGCCAGCAGCGGGGCGGCTCTGGCAGAAGCTTTCTTT.